Presented here are 11 T cell receptor beta chains from one specimen sequenced in a study of response to subunit inactivated influenza vaccine. MiXCR, applied by TCRdb to the RT-PCR reads, yields one record per CDR3 protein. This sample yields 860,000 or so distinct CDR3 sequences, of which 20% to 25% are seen a single time; roughly 10% belongs to the top ten. Sequenced material: PBMCs from blood, taken about 5 days after vaccination. The receptors stem from a man aged 50-60 years who received an inactivated influenza vaccine.

The chain employs TRBV5-1 and TRBJ2-5, with 8 bases that match TRBD1. CDR3 size: 16 residues. Losses at the gene ends were 0 bases for V and 2 bases for J; bases not matched to a gene: 6. The V gene's germline CDR1 is SGHRS and CDR2 YFSETQ. CDR3 coding DNA: TGCGCCAGCAGCTTGGGCTGGGGACAGGATCAAGAGACCCAGTACTTC. This translates into CASSLGWGQDQETQYF.

This clonotype was counted between two and nine times. The rearrangement links TRBV29-1 to TRBJ1-1, with 7 bases lining up with TRBD1. The length of the CDR3 is 14 residues. Germline values: CDR1 SQVTM, CDR2 ANQGSEA. The V gene end was trimmed by 6 bases and the J gene end by 5 bases; junction bases not matched to a gene: 12. The CDR3 reads CSVRTGSPSTEAFF. The DNA of the CDR3 is TGCAGCGTAAGGACAGGATCTCCTTCAACTGAAGCTTTCTTT.

The chain employs TRBV5-1 and TRBJ2-3; 8 bases align to TRBD1. The junction had 6 bases not matched to a gene; V was cut back by 0 bases and J by 6 bases. The CDR3 has 15 residues. CDR1 and CDR2 (germline): SGHRS, YFSETQ. The DNA of the CDR3 is TGCGCCAGCAGCTTGGAGGACAGGGTCGCGGATACGCAGTATTTT. This gives the protein CASSLEDRVADTQYF.

This clonotype was observed at least ten times. The chain joins TRBV29-1 to TRBJ2-1; possibly TRBD2 for D (5 bases). Germline-derived CDR1 and CDR2 are SQVTM and ANQGSEA. Deletions cut 5 bases from V and 9 bases from J, with 11 bases between. The CDR3 sequence is 11 residues long. The CDR3 region is CSVLAGIEQFF. CDR3 bases: TGCAGCGTTTTAGCCGGGATTGAGCAGTTCTTC.

This sequence joins TRBV12-3 or TRBV12-4 and TRBJ2-1; D may be TRBD1 (5 bases). The CDR3 contains 15 residues. The V end was cut by 6 bases, the J end by 0 bases, with 12 bases between. The CDR3 spells CASRSGSSSYNEQFF. CDR3 DNA sequence: TGTGCCAGCAGGTCAGGGTCGAGCTCCTACAATGAGCAGTTCTTC.

J is TRBJ1-1 and V is TRBV7-3, with 8 bases identical to TRBD1. In germline, CDR1 is SGHTA, CDR2 FQGTGA. The J segment lost 9 bases and the V segment lost 4 bases, leaving 7 bases of the junction unmatched. CDR3 length: 13 residues. The CDR3 is CASSSSSGGKAFF. The CDR3 nucleotides read TGTGCCAGCAGCTCTTCCTCAGGGGGCAAAGCTTTCTTT.

The chain combines TRBV5-1 with TRBJ1-1; weak D call: TRBD1 (5 bases). CDR1 is SGHRS and CDR2 is YFSETQ in the germline V gene. The CDR3 totals 14 residues. The germline V and J ends were trimmed by 2 bases and 5 bases, with 13 bases remaining between them. CDR3 DNA sequence: TGCGCCAGCAGCTTCAACAGGCAAGGAACTGAAGCTTTCTTT. Translation: CASSFNRQGTEAFF.

In its sample, this clonotype was seen a few times. The V and J genes are TRBV20-1 and TRBJ1-6; D is perhaps TRBD1 (5 bases). The germline V and J ends were trimmed by 6 bases and 6 bases, with 15 bases remaining between them. Germline values: CDR1 DFQATT, CDR2 SNEGSKA (reference sequence). The CDR3 loop spans 14 amino acids. CDR3 DNA: TGCAGTGCCAGTTCCGGGGCGGTTAATTCACCCCTCCACTTT. Translating it yields CSASSGAVNSPLHF.

This rearrangement joins TRBV10-3 to TRBJ2-7; 11 nucleotides agree with TRBD2. The V segment lost 0 bases and the J segment 1 base; nucleotides outside the gene matches: 5. Per germline, CDR1 ENHRY and CDR2 SYGVKD. There are 17 residues in the CDR3. CDR3 in amino acids: CAISESAGTSGSYEQYF. The CDR3 coding sequence is TGTGCCATCAGTGAGTCGGCAGGGACTAGCGGATCCTACGAGCAGTACTTC.

This clonotype was detected a few times. V gene TRBV9 combines with J gene TRBJ2-5; 11 nucleotides line up with TRBD2. The V and J ends lost 4 bases and 0 bases, in that order; junction bases with no gene match: 2. Germline CDR1 reads SGDLS; CDR2 reads YYNGEE. This CDR3 has 15 amino acids. The CDR3, as DNA: TGTGCCAGCAGCTCGACTAGCGGGAACCAAGAGACCCAGTACTTC. This encodes CASSSTSGNQETQYF.

This clonotype was detected many times. The chain joins TRBV7-2 to TRBJ2-7; 11 nucleotides align to TRBD1. The CDR3 loop spans 15 amino acids. Germline V gene lookup returns CDR1 SGHTA and CDR2 FQGNSA. V shed 6 bases, J shed 2 bases, and the junction held 6 bases outside the gene matches. The CDR3 reads CASSLGTGGAYEQYF. The CDR3 DNA is TGTGCCAGCAGTCTTGGGACAGGGGGGGCCTACGAGCAGTACTTC.